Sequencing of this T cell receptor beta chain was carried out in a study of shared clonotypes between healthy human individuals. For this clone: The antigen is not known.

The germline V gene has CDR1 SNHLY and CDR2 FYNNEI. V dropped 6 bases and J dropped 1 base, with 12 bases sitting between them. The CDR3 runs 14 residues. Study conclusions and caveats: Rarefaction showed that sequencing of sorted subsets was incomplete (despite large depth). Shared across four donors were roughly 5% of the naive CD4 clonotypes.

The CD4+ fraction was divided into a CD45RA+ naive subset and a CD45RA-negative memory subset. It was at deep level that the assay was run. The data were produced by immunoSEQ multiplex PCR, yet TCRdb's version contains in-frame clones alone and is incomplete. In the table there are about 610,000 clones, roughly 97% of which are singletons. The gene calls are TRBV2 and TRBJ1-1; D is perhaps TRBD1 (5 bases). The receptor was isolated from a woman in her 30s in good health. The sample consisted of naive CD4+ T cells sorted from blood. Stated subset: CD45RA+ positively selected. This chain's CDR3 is CASSSGATNTEAFF. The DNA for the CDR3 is TGTGCCAGCAGCTCCGGGGCCACGAACACTGAAGCTTTCTTT.